This TCR beta chain derives from a study of blood T cells in healthy people across ages. Germline V gives CDR1 MNHEY, CDR2 SVGAGI. J was trimmed by 5 bases and V by 2 bases; bases with no gene match: 4. The CDR3 consists of 14 residues. A second roughly 6 to 12 cycle PCR used barcoded and J-beta primers. TCRdb redid the calling of the 5' RACE reads with MiXCR, one entry per CDR3 protein. The table lists 1.5 million to 1.8 million distinct CDR3 sequences, roughly two fifths of them singletons. The sequenced sample was blood. The V call is TRBV6-5, the J call TRBJ2-7; 9 bases are shared with TRBD1. This receptor was obtained from a woman aged 18-29 years in good health. In DNA form, the CDR3 reads TGTGCCAGCAGTTACAGGGACAGGGTCCACGAGCAGTACTTC. It encodes CASSYRDRVHEQYF.